This T cell receptor (beta chain) was retrieved from a study of chemoradiotherapy in HPV16-positive cancers. On the study more broadly: Candidate HPV-specific clones and shared TCR motifs came from a couple of HPV16-positive patients. The study, taken as a whole, reports: HPV-responsive T-cell expansion during chemoradiotherapy was linked to improved recurrence-free survival in HPV16-positive patients.

Samples were taken several times over chemoradiotherapy. The method was immunoSEQ multiplex PCR; TCRdb's version includes in-frame clones alone and lacks a portion of them. The repertoire holds tens of thousands of clones, with more than 75% as singletons. With 4 bases clipped from V and 4 bases from J, the junction kept 7 bases outside the gene matches. This CDR3 contains 15 residues. Germline CDR1 is SGHDN and CDR2 is FVKESK. A single count supports this clone. The antigen remains undetermined. Sequenced material: blood, taken from a patient who underwent chemoradiotherapy. V usage is TRBV14 and J usage is TRBJ1-1, with 9 positions matching TRBD1. The clonotype originates from a human donor with HPV-associated anogenital cancer. In DNA form, the CDR3 reads TGTGCCAGCAGCCTACAGGGGGCGCCCAGCACTGAAGCTTTCTTT. Translated, it gives CASSLQGAPSTEAFF.